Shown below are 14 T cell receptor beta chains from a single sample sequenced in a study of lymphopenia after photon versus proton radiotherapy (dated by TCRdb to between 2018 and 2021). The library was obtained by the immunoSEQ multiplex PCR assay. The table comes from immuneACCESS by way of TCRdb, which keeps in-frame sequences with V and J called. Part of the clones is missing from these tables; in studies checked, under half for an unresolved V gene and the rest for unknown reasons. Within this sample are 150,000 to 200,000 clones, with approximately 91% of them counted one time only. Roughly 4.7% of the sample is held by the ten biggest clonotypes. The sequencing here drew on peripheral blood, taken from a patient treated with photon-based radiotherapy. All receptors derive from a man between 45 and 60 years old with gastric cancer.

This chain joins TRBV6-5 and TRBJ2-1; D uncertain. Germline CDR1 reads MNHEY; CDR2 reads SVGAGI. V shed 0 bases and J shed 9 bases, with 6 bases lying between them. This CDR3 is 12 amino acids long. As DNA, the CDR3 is TGTGCCAGCAGTTACTCGAATGGTGAGCAGTTCTTC. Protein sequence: CASSYSNGEQFF.

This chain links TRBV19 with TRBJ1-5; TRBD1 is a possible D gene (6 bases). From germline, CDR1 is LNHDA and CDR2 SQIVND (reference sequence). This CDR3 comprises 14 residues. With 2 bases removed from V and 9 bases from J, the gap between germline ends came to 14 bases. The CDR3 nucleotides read TGTGCCAGTAGTATATTGAGGGGGACCCGGCCCCAGCATTTT. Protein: CASSILRGTRPQHF.

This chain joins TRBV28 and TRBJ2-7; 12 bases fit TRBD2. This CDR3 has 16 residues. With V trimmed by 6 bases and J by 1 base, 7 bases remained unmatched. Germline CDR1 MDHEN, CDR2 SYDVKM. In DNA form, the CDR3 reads TGTGCCAGCAGAACACCGCTAGCGGGAGGGTCCTACGAGCAGTACTTC. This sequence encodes CASRTPLAGGSYEQYF. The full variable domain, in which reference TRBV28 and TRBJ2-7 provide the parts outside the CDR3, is DVKVTQSSRYLVKRTGEKVFLECVQDMDHENMFWYRQDPGLGLRLIYFSYDVKMKEKGDIPEGYSVSREKKERFSLILESASTNQTSMYLCASRTPLAGGSYEQYFGPGTRLTVT.

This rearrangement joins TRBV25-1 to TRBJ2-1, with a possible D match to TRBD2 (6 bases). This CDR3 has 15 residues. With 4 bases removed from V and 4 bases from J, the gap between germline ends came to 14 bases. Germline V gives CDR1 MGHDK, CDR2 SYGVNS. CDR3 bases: TGTGCCAGCAGTGGGGCGGGACCAGGTTACAATGAGCAGTTCTTC. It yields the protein CASSGAGPGYNEQFF.

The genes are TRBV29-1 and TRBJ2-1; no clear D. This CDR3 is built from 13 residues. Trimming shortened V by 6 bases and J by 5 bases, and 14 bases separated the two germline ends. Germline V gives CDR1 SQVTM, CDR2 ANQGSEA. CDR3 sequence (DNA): TGCAGCGTGGGATTAGGCGGACACAATGAGCAGTTCTTC. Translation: CSVGLGGHNEQFF.

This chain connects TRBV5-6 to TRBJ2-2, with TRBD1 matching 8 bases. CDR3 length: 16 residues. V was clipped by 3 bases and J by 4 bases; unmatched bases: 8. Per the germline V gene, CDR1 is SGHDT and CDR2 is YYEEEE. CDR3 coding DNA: TGTGCCAGCAGCTCCCAGGGGGCGCGGAGCACCGGGGAGCTGTTTTTT. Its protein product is CASSSQGARSTGELFF.

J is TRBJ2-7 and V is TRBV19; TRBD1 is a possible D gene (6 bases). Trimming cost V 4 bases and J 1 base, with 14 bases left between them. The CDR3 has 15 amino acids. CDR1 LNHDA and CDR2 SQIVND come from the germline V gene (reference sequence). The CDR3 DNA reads TGTGCCAGTAGTAGCCCCCGGGACACATCCTACGAGCAGTACTTC. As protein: CASSSPRDTSYEQYF. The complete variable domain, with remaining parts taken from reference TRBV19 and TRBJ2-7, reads DGGITQSPKYLFRKEGQNVTLSCEQNLNHDAMYWYRQDPGQGLRLIYYSQIVNDFQKGDIAEGYSVSREKKESFPLTVTSAQKNPTAFYLCASSSPRDTSYEQYFGPGTRLTVT.

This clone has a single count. The CDR3 is CASSLGLQETQYF. DNA of the CDR3: TGTGCCAGCTCACTAGGTTTACAAGAGACCCAGTACTTC. J is TRBJ2-5 and V is TRBV18, with D unclear. The length of the CDR3 is 13 residues. Germline CDR1 reads KGHSH; CDR2 reads LQKENI. V shed 4 bases and J shed 2 bases, with 8 bases lying between them.

CDR3 bases: TGTGCCAGCAGTTCTCTGGGACAGGGGTGGGGTCAGTACTTC. Its translation: CASSSLGQGWGQYF. The chain employs TRBV28 and TRBJ2-7; 10 nucleotides line up with TRBD1. Looked up from germline, CDR1 is MDHEN and CDR2 is SYDVKM. Trimming removed 4 bases from V and 10 bases from J; junction bases left unmatched: 10. The CDR3 covers 14 residues.

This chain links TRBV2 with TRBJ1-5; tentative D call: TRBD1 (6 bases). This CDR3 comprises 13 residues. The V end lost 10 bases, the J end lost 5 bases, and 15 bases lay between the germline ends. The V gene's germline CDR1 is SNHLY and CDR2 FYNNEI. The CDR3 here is CAISGTPDQPQHF. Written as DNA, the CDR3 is TGTGCCATCTCCGGGACACCAGATCAGCCCCAGCATTTT.

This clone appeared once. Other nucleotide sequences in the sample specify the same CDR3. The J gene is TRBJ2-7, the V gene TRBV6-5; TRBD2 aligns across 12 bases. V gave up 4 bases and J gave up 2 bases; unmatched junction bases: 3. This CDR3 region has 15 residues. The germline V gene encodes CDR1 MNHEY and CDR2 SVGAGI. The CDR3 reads CASSSLAGGTYEQYF. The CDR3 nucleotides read TGTGCCAGCAGTTCCCTAGCGGGAGGGACCTACGAGCAGTACTTC.

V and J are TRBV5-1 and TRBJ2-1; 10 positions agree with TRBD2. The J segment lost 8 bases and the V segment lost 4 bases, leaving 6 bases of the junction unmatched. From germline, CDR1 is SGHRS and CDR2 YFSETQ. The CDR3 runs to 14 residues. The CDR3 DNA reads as TGCGCCAGCAGCCCCGTCCTAGCGGGGGATGAGCAGTTCTTC. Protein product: CASSPVLAGDEQFF.

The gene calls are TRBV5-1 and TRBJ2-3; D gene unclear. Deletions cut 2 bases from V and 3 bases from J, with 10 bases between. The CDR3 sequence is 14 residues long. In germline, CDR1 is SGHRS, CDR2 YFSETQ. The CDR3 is CASSLTTRTDTQYF. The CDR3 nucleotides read TGCGCCAGCAGCTTAACTACCAGAACAGATACGCAGTATTTT.

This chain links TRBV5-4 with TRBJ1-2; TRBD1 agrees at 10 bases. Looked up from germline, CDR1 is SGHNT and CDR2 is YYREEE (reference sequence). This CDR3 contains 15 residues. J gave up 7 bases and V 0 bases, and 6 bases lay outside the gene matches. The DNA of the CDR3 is TGTGCCAGCAGCTTGGTTTCGGGACAGGGGACTGGCTACACCTTC. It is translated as CASSLVSGQGTGYTF.